Reported below is one TCR beta chain. There are a few counts of this clonotype. What antigen it recognizes has not been identified. The junction shows a germline mismatch at one end, possibly a read error. This specimen comes from a study of CD8 T cells in ankylosing spondylitis (dated by TCRdb to 2016 to 2017). Regarding the research as a whole: T cell receptor beta repertoires were profiled in healthy donors and ankylosing spondylitis patients so that disease-linked TCR variants could be found. The whole study cohort included over 85 healthy donors and around 24 ankylosing spondylitis patients. Peripheral blood was sampled, and synovial fluid was additionally collected from ankylosing spondylitis patients. The paper's findings and limits, for the study overall: Blood from ankylosing spondylitis patients appeared to be characterized by a TCR beta motif composed of about eight highly homologous amino acid variants. A CD8+ phenotype was shown by the disease-linked clones, which were found at relatively low frequencies in peripheral blood. Some motif variants were previously reported in synovial fluid and blood of reactive arthritis patients, suggesting common disease-initiation mechanisms. Significant enrichment of the disease-linked clones was reported in matched synovial fluid samples from ankylosing spondylitis patients.

Reading from cysteine to phenylalanine, the CDR3 counts 14 amino acids. CDR3 DNA is the only sequence kept; it has 42 bases, read in frame from the first base. CDR1 is given as SGHKS and CDR2 as YYEKEE, both from the germline V gene (reference sequence). The instrument given in TCRdb is Illumina HiSeq 2500. Quantitative 5'-RACE with molecular barcodes was the method used to prepare the TCR beta libraries. In the source study's methods: Disease-linked TCR variants were identified with a new computational method built on a probabilistic model of VDJ rearrangement. Starting from the raw public reads, TCRdb applied fastp trimming at Q25, assembled clones with MiXCR and retained in-frame beta chains. Under each unique CDR3 protein, matching rows form one entry showing the most common genes and DNA. The V and J calls follow TCRdb's processing rather than the paper's. Here the sample has roughly 700,000 distinct CDR3 sequences; around 20% occur a single time. Under 20% of the sample is in the top ten clones.

The V and J genes are TRBV5-5 and TRBJ2-1, with 11 central nucleotides matching TRBD2. The TCR comes from a male donor with ankylosing spondylitis. What was sequenced was blood, either unsorted or a sorted T cell fraction (not recorded which). The CDR3 in this case is CASSLGGTSGSGIF. The DNA is TGTGCCAGCAGCTTGGGTGGGACTAGCGGATCCGGGATCTTC.